This TCR beta chain came from a study of spatial heterogeneity in lung cancer. Whole-study results and caveats: Tracking of tumor mutation counts was seen in expanded intratumoral alpha and beta TCR counts.

Each CDR3 protein is one row after TCRdb ran MiXCR on the 5' RACE reads. The data contain about 3,900 distinct CDR3 sequences, about 4% of them singletons. Indicated time point: sample taken at primary tumor resection. Samples were obtained from around 73 donors, all untreated early-stage non-small cell lung cancer patients. TCRs were sequenced from unsorted whole RNA of tumor, nontumor lung or PBMC. The CDR3 covers 13 residues. V was trimmed by 5 bases and J by 10 bases, leaving 12 bases between them. CDR1 and CDR2 from the germline V gene are MGHRA and YSYEKL. This clonotype showed up many times. What it binds is unknown.

The chain carries TRBV4-1 and TRBJ1-6, with D perhaps matching TRBD1 (6 bases). The source is a male donor with early-stage non-small cell lung cancer. This sample comprised lung tumor tissue, obtained at surgery. CDR3 protein: CASSRDTASPLHF. DNA for the CDR3: TGCGCCAGCAGCAGGGACACAGCCTCACCCCTCCACTTT.